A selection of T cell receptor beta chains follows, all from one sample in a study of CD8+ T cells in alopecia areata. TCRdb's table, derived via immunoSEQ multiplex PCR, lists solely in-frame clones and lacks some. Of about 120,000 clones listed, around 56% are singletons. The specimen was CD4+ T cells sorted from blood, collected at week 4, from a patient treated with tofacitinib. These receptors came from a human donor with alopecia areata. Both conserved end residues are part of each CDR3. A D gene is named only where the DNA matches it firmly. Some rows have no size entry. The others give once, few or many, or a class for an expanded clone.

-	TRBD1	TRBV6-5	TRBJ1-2	CASSSSGGRINGYTF	TGTGCCAGCAGTTCTTCAGGGGGGAGAATTAATGGCTACACCTTC
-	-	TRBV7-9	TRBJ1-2	CASSLDGRTNGYTF	TGTGCCAGCAGCTTAGATGGCAGGACCAATGGCTACACCTTC
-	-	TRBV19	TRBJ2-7	CASSPHSGEREQYF	TGTGCCAGTAGCCCTCACAGTGGGGAACGCGAGCAGTACTTC
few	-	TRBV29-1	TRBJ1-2	CSAILAGNYGYTF	TGCAGCGCCATACTGGCAGGGAACTATGGCTACACCTTC
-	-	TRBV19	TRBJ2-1	CASRMGQGGDEQFF	TGTGCCAGTAGGATGGGTCAGGGAGGCGATGAGCAGTTCTTC
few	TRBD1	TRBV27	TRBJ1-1	CASSSLQGTLGAFF	TGTGCCAGCAGTTCCCTACAGGGGACCCTTGGGGCTTTCTTT
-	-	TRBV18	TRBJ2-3	CASSPGIAGDTQYF	TGTGCCAGCTCACCGGGAATAGCTGGAGATACGCAGTATTTT
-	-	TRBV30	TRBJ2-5	CAWNGGQLGETQYF	TGTGCCTGGAACGGGGGACAGCTCGGGGAGACCCAGTACTTC
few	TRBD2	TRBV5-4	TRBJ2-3	CASSPRGGADTQYF	TGTGCCAGCAGCCCCCGGGGGGGCGCAGATACGCAGTATTTT
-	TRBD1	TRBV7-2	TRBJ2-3	CASSLPGGITDTQYF	TGTGCCAGCAGCTTACCAGGGGGTATCACAGATACGCAGTATTTT
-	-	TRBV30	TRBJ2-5	CAWSVTRWETQYF	TGTGCCTGGAGTGTAACTCGGTGGGAGACCCAGTACTTC
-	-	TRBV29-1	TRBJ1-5	CSAQTGPNQPQHF	TGCAGCGCTCAAACAGGCCCCAATCAGCCCCAGCATTTT
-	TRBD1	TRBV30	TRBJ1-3	CAWSVQGSEGTIYF	TGTGCCTGGAGTGTACAGGGGTCAGAAGGCACCATATATTTT
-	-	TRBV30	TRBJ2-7	CAWSVQYEQYF	TGTGCCTGGAGTGTTCAATACGAGCAGTACTTC
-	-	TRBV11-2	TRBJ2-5	CASSLWEEETQYF	TGTGCCAGCAGCTTATGGGAAGAAGAGACCCAGTACTTC
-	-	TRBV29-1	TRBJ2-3	CSVAGTDTQYF	TGCAGCGTTGCAGGCACAGATACGCAGTATTTT
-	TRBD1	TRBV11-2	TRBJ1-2	CASSQGAGYTF	TGTGCCAGCAGCCAGGGGGCTGGCTACACCTTC
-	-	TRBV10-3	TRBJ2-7	CATAGGSYEQYF	TGTGCCACCGCGGGCGGCTCCTACGAGCAGTACTTC
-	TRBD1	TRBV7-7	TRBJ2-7	CASSTGQGAYEQYF	TGTGCCAGCAGCACTGGACAGGGGGCCTACGAGCAGTACTTC
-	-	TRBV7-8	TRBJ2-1	CASSFRRSYNEQFF	TGTGCCAGCAGCTTTCGGAGGTCCTACAATGAGCAGTTCTTC
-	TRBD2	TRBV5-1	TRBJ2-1	CASSLLGGRFNEQFF	TGCGCCAGCAGCTTGTTGGGCGGGAGGTTCAATGAGCAGTTCTTC
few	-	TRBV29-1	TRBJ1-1	CSVKPLRNTEAFF	TGCAGCGTTAAGCCCCTTCGGAACACTGAAGCTTTCTTT
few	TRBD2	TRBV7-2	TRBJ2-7	CASSFAGGPYEQYF	TGTGCCAGCAGCTTTGCGGGAGGGCCCTACGAGCAGTACTTC
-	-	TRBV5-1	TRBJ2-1	CASSLPPSLGEQFF	TGCGCCAGCAGCTTGCCCCCGTCGTTGGGTGAGCAGTTCTTC
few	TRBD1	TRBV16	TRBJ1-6	CASSHPGAGGGSPLHF	TGTGCCAGCAGCCACCCCGGGGCAGGGGGGGGTTCACCCCTCCACTTT
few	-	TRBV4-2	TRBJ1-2	CASSQDFGGGYGYTF	TGTGCCAGCAGCCAAGATTTCGGGGGCGGCTATGGCTACACCTTC
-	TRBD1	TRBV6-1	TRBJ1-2	CASSEIGQGDYGYTF	TGTGCCAGCAGTGAAATCGGACAGGGGGACTATGGCTACACCTTC
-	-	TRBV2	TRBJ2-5	CASSYSRTPRETQYF	TGTGCCAGCAGTTACAGCCGGACTCCCAGGGAGACCCAGTACTTC
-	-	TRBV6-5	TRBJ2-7	CASSYDGISYEQYF	TGTGCCAGCAGTTACGACGGAATTTCCTACGAGCAGTACTTC
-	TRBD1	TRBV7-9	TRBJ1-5	CASSSSTGGSYQPQHF	TGTGCCAGCAGTTCGTCTACAGGGGGCTCTTATCAGCCCCAGCATTTT
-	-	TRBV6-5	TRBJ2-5	CASSLTRQQETQYF	TGTGCCAGCAGCCTCACGAGGCAGCAAGAGACCCAGTACTTC
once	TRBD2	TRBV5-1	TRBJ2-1	CASSPGTSGGARHNEQFF	TGCGCCAGCAGCCCAGGGACTAGCGGGGGGGCGAGACACAATGAGCAGTTCTTC
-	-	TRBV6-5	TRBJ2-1	CASSYLTSAEQFF	TGTGCCAGCAGTTACTTGACAAGCGCTGAGCAGTTCTTC
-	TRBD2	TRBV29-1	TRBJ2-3	CSAPGREGIDTQYF	TGCAGCGCCCCGGGGCGGGAGGGCATCGATACGCAGTATTTT
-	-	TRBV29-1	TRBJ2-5	CSVALIETQYF	TGCAGCGTTGCTCTTATTGAGACCCAGTACTTC
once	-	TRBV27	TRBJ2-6	CASSQGSGANVLTF	TGTGCCAGCAGCCAAGGCTCTGGGGCCAACGTCCTGACTTTC
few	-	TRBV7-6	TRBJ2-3	CASSLGDGDTQYF	TGTGCCAGCAGCCTCGGGGACGGGGATACGCAGTATTTT